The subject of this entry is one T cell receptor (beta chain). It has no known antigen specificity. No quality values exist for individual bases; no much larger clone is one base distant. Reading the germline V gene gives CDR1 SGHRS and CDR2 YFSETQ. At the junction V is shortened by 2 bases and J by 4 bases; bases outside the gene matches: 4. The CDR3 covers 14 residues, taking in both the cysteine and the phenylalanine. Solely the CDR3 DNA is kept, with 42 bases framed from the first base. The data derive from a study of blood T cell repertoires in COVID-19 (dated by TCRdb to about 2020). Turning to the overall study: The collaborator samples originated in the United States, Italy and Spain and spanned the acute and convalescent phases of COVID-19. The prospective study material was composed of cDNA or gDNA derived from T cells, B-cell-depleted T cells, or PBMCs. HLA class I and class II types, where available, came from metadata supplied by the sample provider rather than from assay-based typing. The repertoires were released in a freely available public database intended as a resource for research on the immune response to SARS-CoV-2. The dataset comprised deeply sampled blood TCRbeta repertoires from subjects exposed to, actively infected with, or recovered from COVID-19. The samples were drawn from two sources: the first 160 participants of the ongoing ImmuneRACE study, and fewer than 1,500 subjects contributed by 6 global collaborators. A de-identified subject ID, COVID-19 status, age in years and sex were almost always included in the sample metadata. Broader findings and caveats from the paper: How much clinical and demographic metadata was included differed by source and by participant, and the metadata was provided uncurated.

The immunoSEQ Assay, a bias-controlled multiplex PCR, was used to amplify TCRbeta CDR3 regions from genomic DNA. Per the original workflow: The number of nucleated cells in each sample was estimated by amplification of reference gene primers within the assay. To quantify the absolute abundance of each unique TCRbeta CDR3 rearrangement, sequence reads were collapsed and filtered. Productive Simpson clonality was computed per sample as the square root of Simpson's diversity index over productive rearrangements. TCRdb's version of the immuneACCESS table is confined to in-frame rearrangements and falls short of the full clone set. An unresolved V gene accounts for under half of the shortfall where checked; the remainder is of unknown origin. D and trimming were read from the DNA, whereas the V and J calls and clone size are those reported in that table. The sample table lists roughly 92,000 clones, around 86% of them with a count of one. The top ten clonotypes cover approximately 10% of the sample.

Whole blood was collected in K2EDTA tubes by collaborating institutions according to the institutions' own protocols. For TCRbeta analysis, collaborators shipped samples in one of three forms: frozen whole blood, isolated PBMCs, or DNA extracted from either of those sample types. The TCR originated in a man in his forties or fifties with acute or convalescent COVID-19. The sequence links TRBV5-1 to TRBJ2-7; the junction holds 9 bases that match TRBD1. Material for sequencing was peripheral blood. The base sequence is TGCGCCAGCAGCTTCAAGGGACAGGGTTACGAGCAGTACTTC. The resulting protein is CASSFKGQGYEQYF. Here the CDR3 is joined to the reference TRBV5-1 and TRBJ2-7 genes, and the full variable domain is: KAGVTQTPRYLIKTRGQQVTLSCSPISGHRSVSWYQQTPGQGLQFLFEYFSETQRNKGNFPGRFSGRQFSNSRSEMNVSTLELGDSALYLCASSFKGQGYEQYFGPGTRLTVT.